This T cell receptor (beta chain) was recovered during a study of T cells in tuberculosis (dated by TCRdb to the late 2010s). A note on the overall study: The study combined CD1B tetramers and high-throughput TCR immunosequencing to characterize T cells specific for the mycobacterial lipid antigen glucose monomycolate (GMM).

PBMC were thawed, rested overnight, stained with GMM-loaded CD1B tetramer, a Live/Dead dye and anti-CD3, and then sorted on a FACS Aria II. C32 glucose monomycolate purified from Rhodococcus equi was loaded onto CD1B tetramers. Before cryopreservation, the PBMC used for tetramer sorting had been depleted of CD14-expressing monocytes as part of a separate study. From each donor, around 96,000 tetramer-negative cells were sorted and analyzed together with the tetramer-positive cells. Antigen-specific T cells were sorted from four healthy South African adults using GMM-loaded CD1B tetramers. Concerning this clone itself: Base qualities are not at hand, and no much larger clone is one base apart.

Because TCR-alpha and TCR-beta chains were sequenced unpaired, no information on chain pairing was available. The immunoSEQ multiplex PCR assay was used to generate TCR libraries, with TCR-beta and/or TCR-alpha/delta assays applied to each sample. Amplified TCR libraries were sequenced on the Illumina high-throughput platform. As for the original processing: Clustering and dimensionality reduction relied on pairwise TCRdist distances among GMM-specific receptors from T cells that were either sorted ex vivo or expanded in vitro. Sequence motifs, defined by gene usage and CDR3 content, were tested for enrichment in tetramer-positive compared with tetramer-negative populations. The table comes from immuneACCESS by way of TCRdb, which keeps in-frame sequences with V and J called. Part of the clones is missing from these tables; in studies checked, under half for an unresolved V gene and the rest for unknown reasons. V, J and clone size are taken as reported in that table, and D and trimming were inferred from the DNA itself. Present in this sample are around 60,000 clones, about 76% of which were seen just once. The top ten constitute about 13% of the sample.

Beyond this particular receptor, the publication reports: T cells that bind the CD1B-GMM tetramer with low affinity may have been missed by the stringent sort gate.

Sequenced: CD1b-GMM tetramer-negative cells sorted from PBMCs. The cell subset or site label here, explained by the study, means: T cells not binding CD1B-GMM tetramer, sorted from same donor. This receptor was obtained from an adult woman with latent tuberculosis.

The CDR3 region: CASSLVEGLTGELFF. The DNA reads TGCGCCAGCAGCTTGGTGGAGGGTCTTACCGGGGAGCTGTTTTTT. The chain employs TRBV5-1 and TRBJ2-2; the D gene is possibly TRBD2, with 6 bases matching. Sequences SGHRS (CDR1) and YFSETQ (CDR2) are obtained from the germline V gene. The CDR3 has 15 amino acids, counting the end cysteine and phenylalanine. Only the CDR3 DNA stays, 45 bases, in frame from base 1. The junction shows trimming of 0 bases on V and 5 bases on J, plus 11 bases between the germline ends.